This TCR beta chain was captured in a study of a mutant IDH1 vaccine in newly diagnosed glioma. Study background: The sex distribution of treated patients was 62.5% male and 37.5% female, with a mean age of roughly 40 years. Patients arrived already treated with radiotherapy, temozolomide, or both, most having had both.

The time point was: baseline, week 1 (first vaccination visit). The treatment is: pre-vaccination baseline after standard-of-care therapy. This clone has just one count. Some clones are missing from TCRdb's copy, which holds only in-frame ones; the method was immunoSEQ multiplex PCR. The table has 15,000 to 20,000 clones, about 80% seen once. The clonotype comes from a man between 35 and 55 years old with glioma. Sequenced material: PBMCs, taken from a glioma patient treated with radiotherapy, temozolomide or both.

CDR3 sequence reads: CASSAGDSHYYVGYTF. The CDR3 nucleotides are TGTGCCAGCAGCGCGGGGGACAGTCACTACTATGTGGGCTACACCTTC. The rearrangement uses TRBV5-8 and TRBJ1-2, with TRBD1 matching over 7 bases. From germline, CDR1 is SGHTS and CDR2 YDEGEE. The CDR3 runs to 16 residues. J lost 8 bases, V lost 4 bases, and 17 bases had no gene match.